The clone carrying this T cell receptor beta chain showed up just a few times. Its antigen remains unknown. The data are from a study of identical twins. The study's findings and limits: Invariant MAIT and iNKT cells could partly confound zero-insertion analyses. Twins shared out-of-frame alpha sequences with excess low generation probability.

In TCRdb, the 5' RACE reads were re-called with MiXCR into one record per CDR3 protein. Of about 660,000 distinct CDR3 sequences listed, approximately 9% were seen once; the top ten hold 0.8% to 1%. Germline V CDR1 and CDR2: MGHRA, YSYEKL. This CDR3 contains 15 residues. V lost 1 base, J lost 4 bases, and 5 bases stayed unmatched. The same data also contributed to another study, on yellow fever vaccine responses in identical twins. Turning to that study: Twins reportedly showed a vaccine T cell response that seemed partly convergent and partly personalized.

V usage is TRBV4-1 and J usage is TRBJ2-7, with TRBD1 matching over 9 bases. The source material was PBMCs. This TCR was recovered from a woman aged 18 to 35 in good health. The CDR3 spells CASSQGPTGGYEQYF. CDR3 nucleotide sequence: TGCGCCAGCAGCCAAGGGCCGACAGGGGGTTACGAGCAGTACTTC.